The present T cell receptor beta chain was sequenced within a study of blood T cells in healthy people across ages. Researchers report isolating at least 6 million PBMCs per sample. This CDR3 has 12 residues. CDR1 is DFQATT and CDR2 is SNEGSKA in the germline V gene (reference sequence). V lost 5 bases, J lost 6 bases, and 11 bases lay in between. The study's findings and limits: There was no known CMV status for donors, so expanded clonotype changes were possibly confounded.

Alongside a J-beta primer mix, a sample-barcoded 5' primer served in a second PCR lasting about 7 to 11 cycles. MiXCR was run by TCRdb on the 5' RACE reads, yielding one entry per CDR3 protein. The sample lists 1,500,000 or so distinct CDR3 sequences, approximately 43% occurring once. For this clonotype: Its antigen is currently unknown.

Sequenced sample: blood. The genes are TRBV20-1 and TRBJ2-1; D could derive from TRBD1 or TRBD2 (5 bases each). The receptor comes from a woman between 18 and 29 years old in good health. CDR3 sequence (DNA): TGCAGTGCTCTAGATGGGGGCAATGAGCAGTTCTTC. This gives the protein CSALDGGNEQFF.